This T cell receptor beta chain is drawn from a study of cytomegalovirus exposure and HLA in healthy donors. Study at large: In an early release, HLA-typed donors contributed about 79 million unique TCR sequences.

This CDR3 contains 13 residues. Germline-derived CDR1 and CDR2 are MNHNS and SASEGT. The V gene lost 11 bases and the J gene lost 4 bases, with 14 bases spanning the gap. The PCR was carried out with 60 Vbeta primers and 13 Jbeta primers. Original analysis: There were tens of millions of unique TCR beta chains by a later count, and approximately 11 million of them were shared. Libraries were prepared by immunoSEQ multiplex PCR; TCRdb keeps only in-frame clonotypes and omits some of them. V and J calls and clone size are given by that table; D and trimming were obtained from the DNA. This table holds 150,000 to 200,000 clones, around 77% found once. To note about this clone: Its specificity is not known.

Findings and caveats of the study: One variant, a missense change in DCLRE1C, was linked in a later analysis to TCR beta V- and J-gene trimming.

V and J are TRBV6-1 and TRBJ2-2, with TRBD1 as a possible D gene (5 bases). Sequencing was performed on PBMCs. The TCR sequence derives from a man aged 30 to 45 in good health and CMV-seronegative. CDR3 sequence: CAGAPSGTGELFF. CDR3 nucleotides: TGTGCCGGGGCTCCCTCGGGCACCGGGGAGCTGTTTTTT.